These T cell receptor beta chains were read from a single sample in a study of identical twins. MiXCR, run by TCRdb on the 5' RACE reads, gives a single entry per CDR3 protein. Of hundreds of thousands of distinct CDR3 sequences detected, roughly 24% appear once; the ten largest clones hold roughly 2.8%. The same data also went into a second study, on T cells expressing NK-cell markers.

The sequencing input was CD4+ T cells sorted from blood. The receptors were gathered from a woman between 18 and 29 years old in good health. Both conserved end residues are part of each CDR3. D genes are given only for firm matches. Not all rows give a size; the values are once, few, many and, for expanded clones, a class.

V: TRBV5-1
size: -
J: TRBJ2-3
D: TRBD2
CDR3: CASSRGSSGMYTDTQYF
DNA: TGCGCCAGCAGTAGGGGGTCTAGCGGGATGTACACAGATACGCAGTATTTT

V: TRBV7-2
size: many
J: TRBJ2-5
D: -
CDR3: CASSLAHTQETQYF
DNA: TGTGCCAGCAGCTTAGCCCATACCCAAGAGACCCAGTACTTC

V: TRBV5-1
size: few
J: TRBJ2-3
D: TRBD2
CDR3: CASSGGLAGVVDTQYF
DNA: TGCGCCAGCAGCGGGGGACTAGCGGGAGTTGTAGATACGCAGTATTTT

V: TRBV6-5
size: -
J: TRBJ2-7
D: -
CDR3: CASSLRTGGGRSYEQYF
DNA: TGTGCCAGCAGTTTACGGACAGGCGGGGGGAGATCCTACGAGCAGTACTTC

V: TRBV12-3/TRBV12-4
size: many
J: TRBJ2-7
D: TRBD1
CDR3: CASAMGQGGPYEQYF
DNA: TGTGCCAGCGCCATGGGACAGGGAGGCCCCTACGAGCAGTACTTC

V: TRBV5-5
size: few
J: TRBJ2-2
D: -
CDR3: CASRLFSATTGELFF
DNA: TGTGCCAGCAGATTGTTTAGCGCGACCACCGGGGAGCTGTTTTTT

V: TRBV2
size: -
J: TRBJ2-5
D: -
CDR3: CASSENGETQYF
DNA: TGTGCCAGCAGTGAAAATGGGGAGACCCAGTACTTC

V: TRBV6-5
size: once
J: TRBJ2-7
D: -
CDR3: CASSYSTGTGVHEQYF
DNA: TGTGCCAGCAGTTACTCGACTGGGACGGGGGTCCACGAGCAGTACTTC

V: TRBV7-9
size: -
J: TRBJ2-3
D: -
CDR3: CASSLAIGGTDTQYF
DNA: TGTGCCAGCAGCTTGGCGATAGGTGGCACAGATACGCAGTATTTT

V: TRBV24-1
size: -
J: TRBJ2-3
D: -
CDR3: CATSDPAGSADTQYF
DNA: TGTGCCACCAGTGACCCGGCAGGGAGTGCCGATACGCAGTATTTT

V: TRBV7-9
size: -
J: TRBJ2-7
D: TRBD2
CDR3: CASSLDSGITYEQYF
DNA: TGTGCCAGCAGCCTCGATAGCGGGATCACCTACGAGCAGTACTTC

V: TRBV30
size: -
J: TRBJ2-3
D: TRBD1
CDR3: CAWDRGLGDTQYF
DNA: TGTGCCTGGGACAGGGGCTTGGGAGATACGCAGTATTTT

V: TRBV7-9
size: -
J: TRBJ2-5
D: -
CDR3: CASSNYRLGETQYF
DNA: TGTGCCAGCAGCAATTATAGGTTGGGTGAGACCCAGTACTTC

V: TRBV15
size: few
J: TRBJ2-1
D: TRBD1
CDR3: CATSRSLQGAEQFF
DNA: TGTGCCACCAGCAGATCCTTGCAGGGGGCTGAGCAGTTCTTC

V: TRBV20-1
size: -
J: TRBJ2-1
D: TRBD2
CDR3: CSARVGAGGYNEQFF
DNA: TGCAGTGCCCGGGTAGGGGCGGGAGGGTACAATGAGCAGTTCTTC

V: TRBV27
size: -
J: TRBJ2-1
D: TRBD1
CDR3: CASSPRGRFGNEQFF
DNA: TGTGCCAGCAGTCCAAGGGGGCGATTCGGGAATGAGCAGTTCTTC

V: TRBV12-3/TRBV12-4
size: -
J: TRBJ2-7
D: TRBD2
CDR3: CASSFVAGVSYEQYF
DNA: TGTGCCAGCAGTTTTGTAGCGGGGGTATCCTACGAGCAGTACTTC

V: TRBV19
size: -
J: TRBJ2-5
D: -
CDR3: CASATGAETQYF
DNA: TGTGCCAGTGCGACGGGGGCCGAGACCCAGTACTTC

V: TRBV28
size: -
J: TRBJ2-6
D: -
CDR3: CASRPGRGPYSGANVLTF
DNA: TGTGCCAGCAGGCCGGGTCGGGGACCTTACTCTGGGGCCAACGTCCTGACTTTC

V: TRBV7-6
size: -
J: TRBJ1-4
D: TRBD1
CDR3: CASSLHGQGSNEKLFF
DNA: TGTGCCAGCAGCTTACACGGACAGGGGTCTAATGAAAAACTGTTTTTT

V: TRBV3-1
size: -
J: TRBJ2-3
D: -
CDR3: CASSQYRTQYF
DNA: TGTGCCAGCAGCCAATATCGGACGCAGTATTTT

V: TRBV5-1
size: few
J: TRBJ2-7
D: TRBD1
CDR3: CASSSRTGSDEQYF
DNA: TGCGCCAGCAGCTCTCGGACAGGGTCCGACGAGCAGTACTTC

V: TRBV10-3
size: few
J: TRBJ1-2
D: -
CDR3: CAISESIEGRHGYTF
DNA: TGTGCCATCAGTGAGTCGATAGAGGGGAGGCATGGCTACACCTTC

V: TRBV6-2/TRBV6-3
size: few
J: TRBJ2-1
D: -
CDR3: CASSYGLGIGGFF
DNA: TGTGCCAGCAGTTACGGGCTAGGGATTGGTGGGTTCTTC

V: TRBV11-3
size: few
J: TRBJ2-1
D: -
CDR3: CASSLGQSGQFF
DNA: TGTGCCAGCAGCTTAGGACAATCTGGTCAGTTCTTC

V: TRBV11-2
size: few
J: TRBJ2-7
D: TRBD1
CDR3: CASSGRDGTATYEQYF
DNA: TGTGCCAGCAGCGGACGAGACGGGACAGCTACCTACGAGCAGTACTTC

V: TRBV10-3
size: -
J: TRBJ2-1
D: TRBD2
CDR3: CAIRGLASGEQFF
DNA: TGTGCCATCAGGGGACTAGCCAGCGGTGAGCAGTTCTTC

V: TRBV6-1
size: -
J: TRBJ1-5
D: -
CDR3: CASSAGSNQPQHF
DNA: TGTGCCAGCAGTGCAGGGAGCAATCAGCCCCAGCATTTT

V: TRBV5-5
size: -
J: TRBJ2-7
D: -
CDR3: CASENYYGYLVEQYF
DNA: TGTGCCAGCGAAAATTATTACGGGTATCTCGTCGAGCAGTACTTC

V: TRBV12-3/TRBV12-4
size: -
J: TRBJ2-3
D: TRBD1
CDR3: CASSKRTGRDTQYF
DNA: TGTGCCAGCAGTAAGAGGACAGGGCGAGATACGCAGTATTTT

V: TRBV7-2
size: -
J: TRBJ2-3
D: TRBD1
CDR3: CASTKTGTGGADTQYF
DNA: TGTGCCAGCACCAAGACCGGGACAGGGGGCGCAGATACGCAGTATTTT

V: TRBV5-1
size: -
J: TRBJ2-7
D: TRBD1
CDR3: CASSSGTGGAEQYF
DNA: TGCGCCAGCAGCTCCGGGACAGGGGGCGCCGAGCAGTACTTC

V: TRBV27
size: -
J: TRBJ2-7
D: -
CDR3: CASSLSRGWGVHEQYF
DNA: TGTGCCAGCAGTCTCTCCAGGGGATGGGGAGTCCACGAGCAGTACTTC

V: TRBV5-6
size: -
J: TRBJ2-3
D: TRBD2
CDR3: CASSLRLAGGLDTQYF
DNA: TGTGCCAGCAGCTTGAGACTAGCGGGAGGCCTGGATACGCAGTATTTT

V: TRBV10-3
size: few
J: TRBJ2-2
D: TRBD1
CDR3: CAISESRGQSGELFF
DNA: TGTGCCATCAGTGAAAGCAGGGGGCAATCCGGGGAGCTGTTTTTT

V: TRBV20-1
size: -
J: TRBJ2-2
D: TRBD2
CDR3: CSARDRLAGNTGELFF
DNA: TGCAGTGCTAGAGATCGACTAGCGGGGAACACCGGGGAGCTGTTTTTT

V: TRBV7-2
size: -
J: TRBJ2-2
D: -
CDR3: CASSLKGFIGELFF
DNA: TGTGCCAGCAGCTTAAAAGGATTTATCGGGGAGCTGTTTTTT

V: TRBV9
size: few
J: TRBJ2-1
D: TRBD2
CDR3: CASSGRRGAESEQFF
DNA: TGTGCCAGCAGCGGACGGCGGGGGGCGGAGAGTGAGCAGTTCTTC

V: TRBV2
size: -
J: TRBJ2-7
D: -
CDR3: CASSAQTRLWQYF
DNA: TGTGCCAGCAGTGCCCAGACCCGTCTATGGCAGTACTTC